This TCR beta chain came from a study of beta chain features in type 1 diabetes. Notes on the study in general: Naive, central memory and regulatory TCRB repertoires appeared more similar among patients than healthy donors. For cells with high TCR expression, cDNA sequencing could yield over-representation.

The authors reverse transcribed all of the isolated RNA, so sequencing captured expressed TCRB transcripts. Sequenced by immunoSEQ multiplex PCR; TCRdb stores in-frame clones only, minus some. The sample shows about 450,000 clones, over 9.5% of them seen only once. V was trimmed by 4 bases and J by 4 bases, leaving 4 bases between them. The CDR3 sequence is 11 residues long. Germline CDR1 and CDR2: SNHLY and FYNNEI. Remarks on this clone: Its antigen remains unknown.

This sequence originates from a woman younger than 30 in good health. The source material was naive CD4+ T cells from blood. The J gene is TRBJ1-2, the V gene TRBV2; no definite D call. CDR3 region: CASSVGYGYTF. CDR3 nucleotides: TGTGCCAGCAGTGTAGGCTATGGCTACACCTTC.